One T cell receptor (beta chain) is described in this entry. This clonotype has ten or more counts. Its antigen target is currently unknown. No quality values exist for individual bases; no much larger clone is one base distant. This specimen's time point label, per the study, means: sample taken at primary tumor resection. The donors were approximately 70 patients from the lung TRACERx cohort who had early-stage, untreated non-small cell lung cancer. TCR sequencing used whole RNA extracted from tumor and nontumor lung tissue, or from cryopreserved PBMC samples, without cell sorting. Only patients for whom sufficient RNA was available from at least two tumor regions were selected for TCR sequencing. Before being selected, tumor and adjacent nontumor lung specimens were reviewed by a lung pathologist. The data were taken from a study of spatial heterogeneity in lung cancer (dated by TCRdb to the late 2010s). General notes on the study: More beta-chain than alpha-chain transcripts were consistently detected, likely reflecting higher beta-chain transcript abundance. In tumor regions, TCR transcript counts showed a strong correlation with a T cell transcriptional module score derived from matched bulk RNA-seq. In the raw uncorrected reads, each unique combination of TCR and UMI appeared more than ten times on average. In non-small cell lung cancer, the study quantitatively compared TCR alpha and beta repertoires across several tumor regions, matched nontumor lung, and blood. The study linked features of the TCR repertoire to counts of nonsynonymous mutations, which were determined by whole-exome sequencing of tumor tissue. Both alpha and beta chains were TCR-sequenced in samples taken at surgery, namely 220 tumor regions, under 80 matched nontumor lung samples and 50 to 60 PBMC samples.

Based on the germline V gene, the CDR1 and CDR2 sequences are MDHEN and SYDVKM. V lost 6 bases and J lost 0 bases; the stretch between them is 12 bases long. The CDR3, from cysteine to phenylalanine, totals 14 residues. The CDR3 DNA has 42 bases and is translated from base 1. The full study reports these points: The count of ubiquitous expanded TCRs correlated with the count of ubiquitous nonsynonymous mutations, and the count of regional expanded TCRs correlated with the count of regional nonsynonymous mutations. Confirming at a functional level the hypothesis that regional TCRs recognize regional mutations was considered to require additional single-cell paired TCR alpha and beta sequencing. The tumor nonsynonymous mutation count correlated with the number of expanded intratumoral alpha and beta TCRs. TCR-seq coverage of tumor T cells was estimated at only roughly 7.7% for alpha chains and more than 11% for beta chains.

To prepare the library, 5' RACE was applied. TCRdb lists the instrument as NextSeq 500. To allow correction of PCR and sequencing errors, the TCR library protocol tagged every TCR cDNA molecule with a unique molecular identifier. On the authors' methods: TCR identification, UMI-based error correction and CDR3 extraction were performed with Decombinator tools. TCRs above a frequency of 2 per 1,000, corresponding to the top 1% of the tumor frequency distribution, were defined as expanded. Expanded tumor TCRs were classed as regional if statistically deemed absent (corrected P<0.05) from at least one tumor region, otherwise ubiquitous. Renyi diversity was calculated using the R vegan package after each repertoire was subsampled 100 times to 5,000 TCRs. To build CDR3 similarity networks, amino acid triplet string-kernel similarity was used, and CDR3s were connected when their pairwise similarity was above 0.82. The public reads were run again by TCRdb, first through fastp at Q25 and then through MiXCR, and only productive beta chains were kept. Each entry merges the rows of one CDR3 protein and shows their most common DNA and genes. These V and J calls originate from TCRdb's pipeline instead of the authors' own analysis. Within this sample are roughly 9,000 distinct CDR3 sequences, with under 8% of them counted one time only. The ten largest clones take up around 29% of the sample.

The specimen was lung tumor tissue, collected at surgery. This clonotype was obtained from a male donor with early-stage non-small cell lung cancer. In this chain, TRBV28 is recombined with TRBJ2-7; possibly the D gene is TRBD1, per 6 matching bases. This receptor carries the CDR3 CASRDSRSSYEQYF. At the DNA level, the sequence is TGTGCCAGCAGGGACAGCCGGAGCTCCTACGAGCAGTACTTC.